The T cell receptor (beta chain) under discussion was sequenced for a study of blood T cell repertoires in COVID-19. Study summary: From T cells, B-cell-depleted T cells, or PBMCs came the material, which was cDNA or gDNA.

CDR3 length: 14 residues. Trimming took off 7 bases at V and 5 bases at J, with 14 bases between the two ends. The V gene's germline CDR1 is SNHLY and CDR2 FYNNEI. Only in-frame clones appear in the TCRdb table, and some are missing; sequencing was by immunoSEQ multiplex PCR. Of over 250,000 clones listed, less than 85% are singletons. This clone was seen once. Those enrolled in Seattle joined during active infection and were followed longitudinally afterward. This TCR derives from a human donor with COVID-19, enrolled during active disease. The donor label of this sample is uncertain. The rearrangement links TRBV2 to TRBJ2-2; D is ambiguous. The sequenced material came from peripheral blood. The CDR3 is CASTLTRGTGELFF. In DNA form, the CDR3 reads TGTGCCAGCACGCTGACTCGTGGGACCGGGGAGCTGTTTTTT.